What follows describes a single T cell receptor beta chain. This clonotype was counted many times. No antigen is known for it. No quality values exist for individual bases; no much larger clone is one base distant. The record originates from a study of Graves' ophthalmopathy and Graves' hyperthyroidism (dated by TCRdb to the late 2010s). About the investigation overall: Peripheral blood was collected at initial diagnosis, prior to any treatment. The study used signatures of the TCR beta repertoire to tell Graves' ophthalmopathy apart from Graves' hyperthyroidism and to predict which patients would progress to ophthalmopathy. In total, under 150 blood samples were TCR-sequenced: 40 to 45 ophthalmopathy, approximately 75 hyperthyroidism and about 17 hyperthyroidism-to-ophthalmopathy patients. A discovery set of about a hundred patients (under 45 ophthalmopathy, 55 to 60 stable hyperthyroidism) was enrolled to explore V-J signatures distinguishing ophthalmopathy from hyperthyroidism. An independent validation cohort was composed of 18 hyperthyroidism patients and over 15 patients who later progressed from hyperthyroidism to ophthalmopathy. In over 5 hyperthyroidism patients, the T-cell repertoire of thyroid tissue was compared with the T-cell repertoire of blood. Once sampling was done, hyperthyroidism patients were given methimazole at a starting dose of 30 mg daily, while ophthalmopathy patients were given high-dose intravenous methylprednisolone. The 90 to 100 discovery patients were randomly split 7:3 into training and test sets. The study at large found these results: The 13-signature model separated ophthalmopathy from stable hyperthyroidism with roughly 88% sensitivity and less than 83% specificity in cross-validation, and 80%/75% in the test set. In validation, the model predicted ophthalmopathy progression with about 71% sensitivity and approximately 78% specificity; more than ten predicted patients were CT-confirmed with GO in a median of about 6.1 months. No statistical method was used to set the sample size in advance, and the investigators knew which group each participant was assigned to. Among expanded thyroid clonotypes with frequency above 0.001, most also showed up in blood, which suggests that blood repertoires may reflect the thyroid immune response.

CDR1 and CDR2 (SGHTA, FQGNSA) derive from the germline V gene. Its CDR3 holds 14 amino acids, cysteine through phenylalanine. The CDR3 DNA has 42 bases and is translated from base 1. V drops 5 bases and J drops 0 bases, leaving 8 bases in between. For repertoire sequencing, the TCR beta CDR3 regions were amplified from RNA transcripts. A first-round RT-PCR used HTBI primers with the Qiagen OneStep RT-PCR kit, followed by a second-round multiplex PCR, size selection and purification. The libraries underwent paired-end sequencing with 100 bp reads on an Illumina HiSeq2000. Per the authors' processing: SOAPnuke was used to process the reads, removing any read that contained adapters or uncalled bases, had a mean Phred below 15, or lacked an exact match to the constant primer or identifier. COPE v1.2.5 was used to merge the high-quality paired reads. Unique nucleotide sequences were defined as clonotypes and aligned to IMGT TRB V, D and J references using MiTCR v1.1. Only V-J combinations with frequency above 0.0001 were analysed, covering over 98% of repertoires. For each V-J combination, a TCR clonal expansion and chaos score was defined as F50 clonal expansion divided by the chaos observed in the TCRdist matrix. Welch's t-statistics and random forest were used to reduce features to 10 to 15 V-J combinations, which were fed into a naive Bayes classifier. Thyroid-blood repertoire similarity was quantified with the Morisita-Horn index. TCRdb's own reprocessing of the public reads used fastp at Q25 and MiXCR and kept productive beta chains. Rows matching on CDR3 protein sequence are summarized as one entry with the most common DNA and genes. The V and J calls and clone size come from TCRdb's table, not from the authors' own analysis. Here the sample has about 380,000 distinct CDR3 sequences; 15% to 19% occur a single time. Clones ranked in the top ten supply roughly 7% of the sample.

Hyperthyroidism was defined as stable when no progression to ophthalmopathy occurred within 18 months of follow-up. Patients with hyperthyroidism were aged 18 to 65 years, had been newly diagnosed, and had a disease duration of less than 2 months. Patients were excluded if they had other autoimmune diseases, uncontrolled infections, pregnancy or lactation. Diagnosis was based on clinical symptoms, serum thyroxine, TRAb, thyroid ultrasound and orbital computed tomography. Ficoll-Paque density gradient centrifugation was used to isolate PBMCs from around 10 ml of fresh peripheral blood. Total RNA was extracted using Trizol reagent, and RNA quality was checked on an Agilent 2100 Bioanalyzer.

The chain was built from TRBV7-2 and TRBJ2-4; no D gene is confidently identified. The receptor was isolated from a woman younger than 30 with stable Graves' hyperthyroidism. Donor details come from another sample of the same person, matched by shared clones. Sequencing was done on a sample of peripheral blood. The nucleotide sequence reads as follows: TGTGCCAGCAGCCCCGAGCTAGCCAAAAACATTCAGTACTTC. It translates as CASSPELAKNIQYF.